This TCR beta chain was recorded in a study of blood T cell repertoires in COVID-19. Turning to the study itself: Some COVID-19 samples were acute and others convalescent; all came from the United States, Italy and Spain.

Residents of approximately 25 US areas, aged roughly 18 to 89 years, made up the participants. Recovered status applied to Cohort 3 donors who had two consecutive negative PCRs. It also applied to those with clearance or with symptom resolution. Some clones are missing from TCRdb's copy, which holds only in-frame ones; the method was immunoSEQ multiplex PCR. The data contain approximately 300,000 clones, 89% of them singletons. The TCR was taken from a man in his 60s who had recovered from COVID-19. What was sequenced was PBMCs or T cells enriched from blood (not recorded which).

CDR3 DNA: TGCAGCGTTGAATCTAGCGGGGGGTACGAGCAGTACTTC. Amino acid sequence: CSVESSGGYEQYF. The rearrangement joins TRBV29-1 to TRBJ2-7, with 11 bases lining up with TRBD2. Trimming at V came to 2 bases and at J to 4 bases, leaving 1 base not matched to a gene. In germline, CDR1 is SQVTM, CDR2 ANQGSEA. The CDR3 is 13 residues long.